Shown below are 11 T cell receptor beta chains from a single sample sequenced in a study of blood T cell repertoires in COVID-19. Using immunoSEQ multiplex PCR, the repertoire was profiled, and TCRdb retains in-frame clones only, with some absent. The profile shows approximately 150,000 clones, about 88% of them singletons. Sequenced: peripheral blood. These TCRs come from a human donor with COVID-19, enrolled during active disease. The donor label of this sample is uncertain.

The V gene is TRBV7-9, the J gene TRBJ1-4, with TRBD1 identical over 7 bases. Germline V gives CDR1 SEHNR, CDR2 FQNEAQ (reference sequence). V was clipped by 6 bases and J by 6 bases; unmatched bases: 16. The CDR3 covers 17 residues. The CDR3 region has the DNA TGTGCCAGCAGTCATCGGGACAGCAACCGACTCGATGAAAAACTGTTTTTT. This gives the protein CASSHRDSNRLDEKLFF.

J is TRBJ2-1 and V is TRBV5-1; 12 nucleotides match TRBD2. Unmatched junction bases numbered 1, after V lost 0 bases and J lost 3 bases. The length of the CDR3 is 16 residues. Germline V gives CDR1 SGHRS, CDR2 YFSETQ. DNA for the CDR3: TGCGCCAGCAGCTTGGCTAGCGGGGGGGACTACAATGAGCAGTTCTTC. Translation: CASSLASGGDYNEQFF.

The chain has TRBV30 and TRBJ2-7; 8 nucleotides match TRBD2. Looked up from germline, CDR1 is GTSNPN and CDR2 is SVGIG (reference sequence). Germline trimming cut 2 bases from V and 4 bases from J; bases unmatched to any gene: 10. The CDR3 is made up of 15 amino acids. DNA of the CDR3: TGTGCCTGGAGTCCGGGAGGGGCCGGAGGATACGAGCAGTACTTC. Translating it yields CAWSPGGAGGYEQYF.

The CDR3 DNA is TGTGCCAGCAGAGGGGACTGGGAGAACACCGGGGAGCTGTTTTTT. This sequence encodes CASRGDWENTGELFF. V usage is TRBV9 and J usage is TRBJ2-2; D may be TRBD2 (6 bases). V was clipped by 5 bases and J by 1 base, with 12 bases between them. The CDR3 runs 15 residues. Germline loops: CDR1 SGDLS, CDR2 YYNGEE.

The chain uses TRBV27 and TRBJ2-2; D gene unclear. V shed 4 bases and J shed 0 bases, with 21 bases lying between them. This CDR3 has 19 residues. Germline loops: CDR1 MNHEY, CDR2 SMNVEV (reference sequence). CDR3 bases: TGTGCCAGCAGTTCCAAGACATCTTCTGGGTTCGCGAACACCGGGGAGCTGTTTTTT. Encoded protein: CASSSKTSSGFANTGELFF.

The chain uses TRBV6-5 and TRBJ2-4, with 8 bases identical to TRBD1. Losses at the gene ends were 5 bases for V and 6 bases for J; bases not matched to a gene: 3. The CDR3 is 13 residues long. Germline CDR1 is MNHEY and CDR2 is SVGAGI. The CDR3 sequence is CASSPGTGNIQYF. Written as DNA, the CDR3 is TGTGCCAGCAGTCCTGGGACAGGAAACATTCAGTACTTC.

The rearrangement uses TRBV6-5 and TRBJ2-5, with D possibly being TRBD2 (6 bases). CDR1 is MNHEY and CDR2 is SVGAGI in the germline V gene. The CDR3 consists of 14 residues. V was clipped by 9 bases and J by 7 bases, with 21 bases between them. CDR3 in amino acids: CASGGDLAVGTQYF. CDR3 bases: TGTGCCAGTGGTGGGGACTTAGCGGTTGGGACCCAGTACTTC.

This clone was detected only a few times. The CDR3 loop reads CASSVDRGSYNEQFF. As DNA, the CDR3 is TGTGCCAGCAGTGTAGACAGGGGTTCCTACAATGAGCAGTTCTTC. This chain joins TRBV2 and TRBJ2-1; 8 nucleotides agree with TRBD1. J was trimmed by 1 base and V by 4 bases; bases with no gene match: 3. Germline V gene sequence: CDR1 SNHLY, CDR2 FYNNEI. The CDR3 has 15 residues.

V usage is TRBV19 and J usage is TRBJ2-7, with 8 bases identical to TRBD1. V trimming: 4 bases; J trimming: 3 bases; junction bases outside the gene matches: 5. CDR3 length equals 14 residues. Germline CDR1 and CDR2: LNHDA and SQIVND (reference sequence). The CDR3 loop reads CASSRGQVNYEQYF. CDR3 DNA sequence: TGTGCCAGTAGTAGGGGACAGGTAAACTACGAGCAGTACTTC.

The CDR3 here is CASSVDSSTEAFF. CDR3 DNA: TGTGCCAGCAGCGTGGACAGCTCCACTGAAGCTTTCTTT. The rearrangement joins TRBV9 to TRBJ1-1; weak D call: TRBD1 (6 bases). Germline values: CDR1 SGDLS, CDR2 YYNGEE. V shed 2 bases and J shed 4 bases, with 9 bases lying between them. The CDR3 loop spans 13 amino acids.

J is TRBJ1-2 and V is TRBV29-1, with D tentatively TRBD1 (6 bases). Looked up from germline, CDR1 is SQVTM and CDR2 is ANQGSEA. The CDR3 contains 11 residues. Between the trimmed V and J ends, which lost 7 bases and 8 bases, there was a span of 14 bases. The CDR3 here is CSAQEGGGYTF. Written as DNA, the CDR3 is TGCAGCGCCCAGGAGGGGGGGGGCTACACCTTC.